Described below is a single T cell receptor beta chain sequence and its context. The patients had localized lung adenocarcinoma, a non-small cell subtype. This sample stems from a study of CD4 and CD8 cells across lung adenocarcinoma regions. J gave up 0 bases and V 5 bases, and 15 bases lay outside the gene matches. CDR1 and CDR2 from the germline V gene are SGHNT and YENEEA. CDR3 length: 19 amino acids. In TCRdb, the PCR reads were re-called with MiXCR into one record per CDR3 protein. There are approximately 3,700 distinct CDR3 sequences in the sample; 55% to 70% occur only once, and about 20% lies in the top ten.

The V gene is TRBV11-3, the J gene TRBJ2-1, with TRBD2 matching over 8 bases. What was sequenced was CD8+ T cells from the margin of a lung tumor. The clonotype comes from a female donor with lung adenocarcinoma. The CD4 and CD8 labels of this study may be unreliable. In DNA, the CDR3 is TGTGCCAGCAGCCCGCGGGTAGCGGGACCCAGAAGCTCCTACAATGAGCAGTTCTTC. Its translation is CASSPRVAGPRSSYNEQFF.